This TCR beta chain was recovered during a study of lymphopenia after photon versus proton radiotherapy. Study-wide findings and caveats: Larger post-nadir TCR diversity loss correlated inversely with survival in deceased patients. After lymphocyte nadir, photon-treated repertoires showed oligoclonal expansion, especially CD8+ Temra. Better survival with proton therapy was suggested as possible, not demonstrated. Proton therapy kept repertoires fairly stable, unlike photons, which gained effector/memory cells.

Germline loops: CDR1 SEHNR, CDR2 FQNEAQ (reference sequence). This CDR3 has 15 residues. The V end lost 5 bases, the J end lost 4 bases, and 18 bases lay between the germline ends. This table comes from immunoSEQ multiplex PCR, and its TCRdb copy is limited to in-frame clones, with some not included. The table shows around 22,000 clones, with more than 75% occurring only once. This clone was found once. Its antigen is not identified. The TCR was taken from a man between 35 and 55 years old with gastric cancer. Sequenced here: peripheral blood, sampled from a patient treated with photon-based radiotherapy. The V call is TRBV7-9, the J call TRBJ2-7, with D perhaps given as TRBD1 or TRBD2 (5 bases each). In DNA form, the CDR3 reads TGTGCCAGCAGCCGCGAATCGGACTGGGGGTACGAGCAGTACTTC. Translating it yields CASSRESDWGYEQYF.